One and the same sample provided the 25 T cell receptor beta chains below, sequenced in a study of blood T cell repertoires in COVID-19 (dated by TCRdb to about 2020). The library came from the immunoSEQ multiplex PCR assay. This is the immuneACCESS table as TCRdb keeps it, with only in-frame sequences that have V and J called. A part of the clones is gone; compared with another copy, unresolved V genes explain less than half, and the rest is unexplained. For this sample there are tens of thousands of clones; 90% appear just once. Around 0.96% of the sample is held by the ten biggest clonotypes. What was sequenced was peripheral blood. The source is a woman in her 50s in a cohort sampled during active COVID-19.

V usage is TRBV27 and J usage is TRBJ2-1, with D perhaps TRBD2 (6 bases). There are 16 residues in the CDR3. CDR1 is MNHEY and CDR2 is SMNVEV in the germline V gene (reference sequence). V lost 6 bases, J lost 0 bases, and 15 bases lay in between. The DNA of the CDR3 is TGTGCCAGCAGGCCCGGGACTTCGATCTCCTACAATGAGCAGTTCTTC. It specifies CASRPGTSISYNEQFF.

The V gene is TRBV30, the J gene TRBJ2-7; TRBD2 might be the D (6 bases). Germline CDR1 GTSNPN, CDR2 SVGIG (reference sequence). The CDR3 consists of 14 residues. The CDR3 DNA is TGTGCTGGAACCCCCCCGGAGGGTATATACGAGCAGTACTTC. This gives the protein CAGTPPEGIYEQYF. Full variable domain (outside the CDR3, taken from reference TRBV30 and TRBJ2-7): SQTIHQWPATLVQPVGSPLSLECTVEGTSNPNLYWYRQAAGRGLQLLFYSVGIGQISSEVPQNLSASRPQDRQFILSSKKLLLSDSGFYLCAGTPPEGIYEQYFGPGTRLTVT.

In its sample, this clone was seen once. The chain joins TRBV19 to TRBJ2-1, with 7 bases lining up with TRBD1. Germline CDR1 LNHDA, CDR2 SQIVND (reference sequence). J lost 0 bases, V lost 6 bases, and 5 bases had no gene match. The CDR3 loop spans 15 amino acids. In DNA form, the CDR3 reads TGTGCCAGTAGACGGGACAGAAACTCCTACAATGAGCAGTTCTTC. Its translation is CASRRDRNSYNEQFF.

This chain joins TRBV5-1 and TRBJ2-5; D might be TRBD1 (5 bases). This CDR3 spans 14 amino acids. The germline gives CDR1 SGHRS, CDR2 YFSETQ. Trimming removed 0 bases from V and 2 bases from J, with 8 bases in between. This CDR3 is CASSLVQGQETQYF. Here the CDR3 DNA reads TGCGCCAGCAGCTTGGTGCAGGGTCAAGAGACCCAGTACTTC.

The chain links TRBV19 to TRBJ1-4, with D perhaps matching TRBD1 (5 bases). CDR1 is LNHDA, CDR2 SQIVND, per germline (reference sequence). Trimming left V 5 bases short and J 3 bases short, with 13 bases between. The CDR3 extends over 15 amino acids. This CDR3 reads CASSSTGTSNEKLFF. The CDR3 region has the DNA TGTGCCAGTAGTTCTACCGGGACTTCTAATGAAAAACTGTTTTTT.

This chain links TRBV3-1 (or the pseudogene TRBV3-2) with TRBJ1-2, with D perhaps matching TRBD1 (5 bases). Germline lookup yields CDR1 LGHDT and CDR2 YNNKEL (reference sequence). The V and J ends lost 5 bases and 4 bases respectively, with 20 bases between them. The CDR3 contains 16 residues. The CDR3 loop reads CASSSTPTEGFYGYTF. The CDR3 nucleotides are TGTGCCAGCAGCTCAACGCCGACAGAAGGCTTCTATGGCTACACCTTC.

V is TRBV2 and J is TRBJ2-7; tentatively, D is TRBD1 (5 bases). Germline V gene lookup returns CDR1 SNHLY and CDR2 FYNNEI. V was trimmed by 2 bases and J by 4 bases, leaving 12 bases between them. The CDR3 is 14 amino acids. CDR3 nucleotide sequence: TGTGCCAGCAGTGAACAGGGTGCTAATTACGAGCAGTACTTC. This translates into CASSEQGANYEQYF.

The CDR3 spells CASGLVGVRWRDCYEQYF. The CDR3 nucleotides read TGTGCTAGTGGTTTGGTGGGTGTCCGGTGGCGGGACTGTTACGAGCAGTACTTC. This chain uses TRBV12-5 with TRBJ2-7; D possibly corresponds to TRBD2 (6 bases). Germline values: CDR1 LGHNT, CDR2 FRNRAP. V gave up 0 bases and J gave up 4 bases, with 22 bases separating them. This CDR3 region has 18 residues.

This clone was seen a single time. V usage is TRBV4-1 and J usage is TRBJ1-2, with a tentative D call TRBD1 (6 bases). The CDR3 covers 14 residues. Trimming removed 4 bases at V and 2 bases at J, with 11 bases between. The germline V gene has CDR1 MGHRA and CDR2 YSYEKL. CDR3 residues: CASSRGQGNYGYTF. The DNA of the CDR3 is TGCGCCAGCAGCCGGGGACAAGGAAACTATGGCTACACCTTC.

The J gene is TRBJ1-2, the V gene TRBV6-7; D perhaps matches TRBD1 (5 bases). TRBV6-7 carries the ORF label, with uncertain function. Trimming took off 4 bases at V and 5 bases at J, with 20 bases between the two ends. The CDR3 extends over 16 amino acids. The DNA for the CDR3 is TGTGCCAGCAGTTTGCCCCTCAGGGACTCAGGGTATGGCTACACCTTC. Translating it yields CASSLPLRDSGYGYTF.

This chain uses TRBV29-1 with TRBJ2-5; TRBD2 might be the D (5 bases). CDR3 size: 13 residues. Germline assignment: CDR1 SQVTM and CDR2 ANQGSEA. Trimming stripped 7 bases from V and 1 base from J, with 13 bases between. This chain's CDR3 is CSACVGLQETQYF. The CDR3 DNA reads as TGCAGCGCCTGTGTCGGACTCCAAGAGACCCAGTACTTC.

This sequence joins TRBV7-9 and TRBJ2-1; D uncertain. Deletions cut 0 bases from V and 6 bases from J, with 6 bases between. Per germline, CDR1 SEHNR and CDR2 FQNEAQ (reference sequence). CDR3 size: 13 residues. The CDR3 region is CASSLARGNEQFF. CDR3 bases: TGTGCCAGCAGCTTAGCGCGCGGCAATGAGCAGTTCTTC.

V gene TRBV3-1 (or the pseudogene TRBV3-2) combines with J gene TRBJ2-5, with D possibly being TRBD1 (5 bases). Germline V gene lookup returns CDR1 LGHDT and CDR2 YNNKEL (reference sequence). The CDR3 is 13 amino acids. Trimming pared 5 bases from V and 3 bases from J, leaving 10 bases between. The CDR3 sequence is CASSVSGKETQYF. For the CDR3, the DNA is TGTGCCAGCAGCGTCTCAGGGAAAGAGACCCAGTACTTC.

The chain uses TRBV5-1 and TRBJ1-1; D not resolved. The ends were cut back, 4 bases at V and 1 base at J, with 14 bases in the middle. The CDR3 covers 15 residues. The germline CDR1 and CDR2 sequences are SGHRS and YFSETQ. The CDR3 here is CASSPREGTNTEAFF. CDR3 DNA sequence: TGCGCCAGCAGCCCACGGGAGGGTACGAACACTGAAGCTTTCTTT.

The V gene is TRBV18, the J gene TRBJ1-6; D might be TRBD1 (6 bases). Germline CDR1 KGHSH, CDR2 LQKENI. V was clipped by 1 base and J by 7 bases, with 8 bases between them. The CDR3 consists of 14 residues. CDR3 coding DNA: TGTGCCAGCTCACCACAGGGGGGGAATTCACCCCTCCACTTT. It yields the protein CASSPQGGNSPLHF.

The chain has TRBV15 and TRBJ1-2; the D gene is possibly TRBD1 (5 bases). CDR3 length: 14 residues. Deletions cut 3 bases from V and 4 bases from J, with 12 bases between. The V gene's germline CDR1 is LNHNV and CDR2 YYDKDF (reference sequence). CDR3 amino acids: CATSSPQGFYGYTF. In nucleotides, the CDR3 is TGTGCCACCAGCAGCCCCCAGGGCTTCTATGGCTACACCTTC.

About this clone itself: This same CDR3 is encoded by further DNA sequences in the sample. The V gene is TRBV6-5, the J gene TRBJ1-1, with D perhaps TRBD1 (6 bases). The germline V gene encodes CDR1 MNHEY and CDR2 SVGAGI. Trimming shortened V by 9 bases and J by 1 base, and 12 bases separated the two germline ends. This CDR3 has 13 amino acids. DNA of the CDR3: TGTGCCAGTAGTACGACAGGGAACACTGAAGCTTTCTTT. Encoded protein: CASSTTGNTEAFF.

The genes are TRBV30 and TRBJ1-5; perhaps TRBD1 as D (5 bases). Germline CDR1 reads GTSNPN; CDR2 reads SVGIG (reference sequence). V gave up 5 bases and J gave up 4 bases, with 18 bases separating them. The CDR3 has 15 residues. CDR3 in DNA: TGTGCCTGGTCGGGGGGAGTCCGACGGAATCAGCCCCAGCATTTT. Translated, it gives CAWSGGVRRNQPQHF.

This chain joins TRBV11-2 and TRBJ2-6; D is unclear. V lost 5 bases, J lost 0 bases, and 8 bases lay in between. Per the germline V gene, CDR1 is SGHAT and CDR2 is FQNNGV. This CDR3 spans 15 amino acids. The CDR3 DNA is TGTGCCAGCAGCGTCACAGCCTCTGGGGCCAACGTCCTGACTTTC. It codes for CASSVTASGANVLTF. The variable domain in full, completed from reference TRBV11-2 and TRBJ2-6, reads EAGVAQSPRYKIIEKRQSVAFWCNPISGHATLYWYQQILGQGPKLLIQFQNNGVVDDSQLPKDRFSAERLKGVDSTLKIQPAKLEDSAVYLCASSVTASGANVLTFGAGSRLTVL.

The chain employs TRBV4-1 and TRBJ2-6; possible D gene TRBD2, 5 bases. Germline-derived CDR1 and CDR2 are MGHRA and YSYEKL. CDR3 length equals 18 residues. V was shortened by 1 base and J by 4 bases, with 17 bases between the two germline ends. The CDR3: CASSQGAARVTGANVLTF. The CDR3 DNA is TGCGCCAGCAGCCAAGGAGCCGCGCGGGTGACAGGGGCCAACGTCCTGACTTTC.

The chain links TRBV7-7 to TRBJ2-7; tentative D call: TRBD1 (6 bases). The germline gives CDR1 SSHAT, CDR2 FNYEAQ (reference sequence). The CDR3 runs to 14 residues. The V end lost 5 bases, the J end lost 5 bases, and 16 bases lay between the germline ends. Here the CDR3 reads CASSPMRQANEQYF. CDR3 nucleotides: TGTGCCAGCAGCCCCATGCGACAGGCTAACGAGCAGTACTTC.

This chain joins TRBV4-1 and TRBJ1-2, with D perhaps TRBD1 (6 bases). V lost 3 bases and J lost 6, with 17 bases in between. This CDR3 contains 15 residues. Germline-derived CDR1 and CDR2 are MGHRA and YSYEKL. The CDR3 DNA reads TGCGCCAGCAGCCAGGTCGACAGGATCTCGAATGGCTACACCTTC. Amino acid sequence: CASSQVDRISNGYTF.

The chain is built from TRBV7-9 and TRBJ2-4, with D perhaps TRBD2 (6 bases). Germline CDR1 SEHNR, CDR2 FQNEAQ (reference sequence). The CDR3 loop spans 12 amino acids. The V and J ends lost 5 bases and 7 bases respectively, with 9 bases between them. The CDR3 is CASSLSGNIQYF. Written as DNA, the CDR3 is TGTGCCAGCAGCCTGAGCGGGAACATTCAGTACTTC. The full variable domain, with the rest looked up from reference TRBV7-9 and TRBJ2-4, is DTGVSQNPRHKITKRGQNVTFRCDPISEHNRLYWYRQTLGQGPEFLTYFQNEAQLEKSRLLSDRFSAERPKGSFSTLEIQRTEQGDSAMYLCASSLSGNIQYFGAGTRLSVL.

The chain carries TRBV6-5 and TRBJ2-7, with TRBD1 matching over 9 bases. Germline CDR1 is MNHEY and CDR2 is SVGAGI. This CDR3 region has 15 residues. After removal of 6 bases from V and 8 bases from J, the junction contained 14 bases not matched to a gene. In DNA form, the CDR3 reads TGTGCCAGCAGCTCCCCGGGACAGGGTGTCTCCAAGCAGTACTTC. Its translation is CASSSPGQGVSKQYF.

The chain joins TRBV9 to TRBJ1-4; 10 bases are shared with TRBD1. CDR3 length: 15 amino acids. The V gene's germline CDR1 is SGDLS and CDR2 YYNGEE. V shed 4 bases and J 4 bases; nucleotides not matched to a gene: 4. The CDR3 is CASSPRTGGNEKLFF. The DNA of the CDR3 is TGTGCCAGCAGCCCTCGGACAGGGGGTAATGAAAAACTGTTTTTT.